Shown below are 30 T cell receptor beta chains from a single sample sequenced in a study of blood T cell repertoires in COVID-19. The repertoire was sequenced with immunoSEQ multiplex PCR; TCRdb's copy has only in-frame clones and lacks some. The sample has roughly 60,000 clones, 70% to 85% seen once. The specimen was peripheral blood. These receptors originate from a man in his 60s with acute or convalescent COVID-19.

The chain has TRBV28 and TRBJ1-1, with a tentative D call TRBD1 (6 bases). This CDR3 is 13 amino acids long. The germline gives CDR1 MDHEN, CDR2 SYDVKM. V was shortened by 7 bases and J by 1 base, with 10 bases between the two germline ends. The CDR3 sequence: CASILDRNTEAFF. CDR3 nucleotide sequence: TGTGCCAGCATTCTGGACAGGAACACTGAAGCTTTCTTT.

This rearrangement joins TRBV29-1 to TRBJ2-7; 12 bases line up with TRBD1. V lost 7 bases and J lost 5; bases outside the gene matches: 6. The CDR3 length is 13 residues. Germline V gives CDR1 SQVTM, CDR2 ANQGSEA. The CDR3 DNA sequence: TGCAGCGCCGAGGGACAGGGGGCAAACGAGCAGTACTTC. Encoded protein: CSAEGQGANEQYF.

The rearrangement uses TRBV24-1 and TRBJ2-3; 12 positions match TRBD2. There are 17 residues in the CDR3. Germline V lookup: CDR1 KGHDR, CDR2 SFDVKD. V shed 2 bases, J shed 4 bases, and the junction held 6 bases outside the gene matches. CDR3 sequence reads: CATSDSTSGGRADTQYF. The CDR3 bases are TGTGCCACCAGTGATTCAACTAGCGGGGGGCGCGCAGATACGCAGTATTTT.

In this sample, this clone turned up a few times. The gene calls are TRBV4-1 and TRBJ1-2; TRBD1 agrees at 7 bases. CDR3 size: 15 residues. V lost 2 bases, J lost 3 bases, and 6 bases stayed unmatched. The germline CDR1 and CDR2 sequences are MGHRA and YSYEKL. The CDR3 coding sequence is TGCGCCAGCAGCCAATGGCTCAGGGGGGACTATGGCTACACCTTC. Residues: CASSQWLRGDYGYTF.

This sequence joins TRBV18 and TRBJ1-2; 7 nucleotides match TRBD1. V shed 2 bases and J 2 bases; nucleotides not matched to a gene: 5. Germline assignment: CDR1 KGHSH and CDR2 LQKENI. CDR3 length: 15 amino acids. In DNA, the CDR3 is TGTGCCAGCTCACCAACAGGGGAGGCCAACTATGGCTACACCTTC. This gives the protein CASSPTGEANYGYTF.

V is TRBV28 and J is TRBJ2-7, with unresolved D. CDR1 is MDHEN, CDR2 SYDVKM, per germline. The V end lost 7 bases, the J end lost 0 bases, and 4 bases lay between the germline ends. This CDR3 comprises 11 residues. The CDR3 is CASKRSYEQYF. CDR3 nucleotides: TGTGCCAGCAAGCGCTCCTACGAGCAGTACTTC. The variable domain in full, completed from reference TRBV28 and TRBJ2-7, reads DVKVTQSSRYLVKRTGEKVFLECVQDMDHENMFWYRQDPGLGLRLIYFSYDVKMKEKGDIPEGYSVSREKKERFSLILESASTNQTSMYLCASKRSYEQYFGPGTRLTVT.

Only one count was recorded for this clone. This CDR3 is CASSFGGQHEKLFF. Written as DNA, the CDR3 is TGTGCCAGCAGCTTTGGGGGACAGCATGAAAAACTGTTTTTT. This chain joins TRBV11-1 and TRBJ1-4; 7 bases are a match to TRBD1. Germline loops: CDR1 SGHAT, CDR2 FQDESV (reference sequence). With V trimmed by 3 bases and J by 6 bases, 4 bases remained unmatched. The CDR3 runs to 14 residues.

The V gene is TRBV9, the J gene TRBJ1-5; no reliable D call. Germline V CDR1 and CDR2: SGDLS, YYNGEE. The CDR3 has 15 amino acids. Trimming removed 2 bases from V and 5 bases from J, with 14 bases in between. The CDR3 here is CASSVGLGSHQPQHF. The CDR3, as DNA: TGTGCCAGCAGCGTGGGCCTGGGCAGCCATCAGCCCCAGCATTTT.

The chain is built from TRBV5-1 and TRBJ1-3; weak D call: TRBD1 (6 bases). With 5 bases removed from V and 4 bases from J, the gap between germline ends came to 16 bases. CDR3 size: 15 residues. The germline gives CDR1 SGHRS, CDR2 YFSETQ. CDR3 sequence (DNA): TGCGCCAGCAGGCCTACAGGGATGGAAGGAAACACCATATATTTT. Translation: CASRPTGMEGNTIYF. Combining the CDR3 with reference TRBV5-1 and TRBJ1-3 gives the whole variable domain KAGVTQTPRYLIKTRGQQVTLSCSPISGHRSVSWYQQTPGQGLQFLFEYFSETQRNKGNFPGRFSGRQFSNSRSEMNVSTLELGDSALYLCASRPTGMEGNTIYFGEGSWLTVV.

V usage is TRBV6-6 and J usage is TRBJ1-1; D is ambiguous. V was shortened by 7 bases and J by 0 bases, with 12 bases between the two germline ends. The CDR3 extends over 14 amino acids. Germline V gives CDR1 MNHNY, CDR2 SVGAGI (reference sequence). The chain's CDR3 is CASTINLMNTEAFF. For the CDR3, the DNA is TGTGCCAGCACCATCAACCTAATGAACACTGAAGCTTTCTTT.

J is TRBJ2-7 and V is TRBV19; D might be TRBD1 (6 bases). V lost 5 bases and J 2 bases, leaving 13 bases between the germline ends. Per the germline V gene, CDR1 is LNHDA and CDR2 is SQIVND (reference sequence). The CDR3 has 14 residues. The CDR3 region has the DNA TGTGCCAGTAGTCTTGGACAGAACCCCTACGAGCAGTACTTC. This codes for CASSLGQNPYEQYF. Full variable domain (missing parts from reference TRBV19 and TRBJ2-7): DGGITQSPKYLFRKEGQNVTLSCEQNLNHDAMYWYRQDPGQGLRLIYYSQIVNDFQKGDIAEGYSVSREKKESFPLTVTSAQKNPTAFYLCASSLGQNPYEQYFGPGTRLTVT.

This chain uses TRBV5-4 with TRBJ2-1; 8 bases align to TRBD2. The CDR3 has 16 residues. CDR1 is SGHNT and CDR2 is YYREEE in the germline V gene (reference sequence). Germline trimming cut 4 bases from V and 2 bases from J; bases unmatched to any gene: 8. CDR3: CASSAGGAGAYNEQFF. Here the CDR3 DNA reads TGTGCCAGCAGCGCGGGGGGCGCGGGGGCCTACAATGAGCAGTTCTTC.

V gene TRBV7-2 combines with J gene TRBJ1-2; D remains ambiguous. Trimming took 0 bases from V and 2 from J, leaving 10 bases between them. The CDR3 covers 15 residues. Germline V CDR1 and CDR2: SGHTA, FQGNSA. The CDR3: CASSLAKGVNYGYTF. The CDR3 DNA follows: TGTGCCAGCAGCTTAGCGAAGGGAGTGAACTATGGCTACACCTTC.

This chain links TRBV5-4 with TRBJ2-7; tentatively, D is TRBD2 (6 bases). CDR1 and CDR2 (germline): SGHNT, YYREEE (reference sequence). The CDR3 runs 13 residues. V gave up 3 bases and J gave up 7 bases, with 14 bases separating them. CDR3 residues: CASSSVGGGEQYF. The CDR3 DNA sequence: TGTGCCAGCAGCTCCGTGGGGGGTGGAGAGCAGTACTTC.

The rearrangement joins TRBV9 to TRBJ2-2; TRBD2 agrees at 11 bases. With 4 bases clipped from V and 6 bases from J, the junction kept 5 bases outside the gene matches. This CDR3 has 15 amino acids. The germline V gene encodes CDR1 SGDLS and CDR2 YYNGEE. CDR3 protein: CASSPRTSGSGELFF. DNA of the CDR3: TGTGCCAGCAGCCCGCGGACTAGCGGGTCCGGGGAGCTGTTTTTT. Variable domain in full (rest from reference TRBV9 and TRBJ2-2): DSGVTQTPKHLITATGQRVTLRCSPRSGDLSVYWYQQSLDQGLQFLIQYYNGEERAKGNILERFSAQQFPDLHSELNLSSLELGDSALYFCASSPRTSGSGELFFGEGSRLTVL.

V is TRBV19 and J is TRBJ1-1; D remains ambiguous. The germline V gene encodes CDR1 LNHDA and CDR2 SQIVND (reference sequence). This CDR3 spans 15 amino acids. V was trimmed by 7 bases and J by 0 bases, leaving 15 bases between them. The CDR3 spells CASMELKTLNTEAFF. Written as DNA, the CDR3 is TGTGCCAGTATGGAGCTAAAGACCTTGAACACTGAAGCTTTCTTT.

This chain joins TRBV27 and TRBJ1-4, with TRBD1 matching over 8 bases. This CDR3 region has 14 residues. Per germline, CDR1 MNHEY and CDR2 SMNVEV (reference sequence). V was clipped by 5 bases and J by 10 bases; unmatched bases: 9. In DNA, the CDR3 is TGTGCCAGCAGTCCCCGGACAGGGTTGGTAAAACTGTTTTTT. Translation: CASSPRTGLVKLFF.

The CDR3 sequence: CASSGTKAGEQFF. As DNA, the CDR3 is TGTGCCAGCAGCGGGACAAAGGCGGGTGAGCAGTTCTTC. The chain is built from TRBV7-2 and TRBJ2-1, with a weak D call TRBD1 (6 bases). With 5 bases removed from V and 9 bases from J, the gap between germline ends came to 14 bases. Germline CDR1 reads SGHTA; CDR2 reads FQGNSA. The CDR3 covers 13 residues.

V gene TRBV9 combines with J gene TRBJ1-3, with a tentative D call TRBD1 (6 bases). Germline loops: CDR1 SGDLS, CDR2 YYNGEE. The CDR3 is made up of 15 amino acids. V gave up 0 bases and J gave up 5 bases, with 12 bases separating them. The CDR3 is CASSVAGTGRNTIYF. CDR3 in DNA: TGTGCCAGCAGCGTAGCAGGTACAGGGCGAAACACCATATATTTT.

There are a few counts of this clone. The genes are TRBV7-2 and TRBJ1-3; no firm D call. The germline gives CDR1 SGHTA, CDR2 FQGNSA. The CDR3 is made up of 16 amino acids. The germline V and J ends were trimmed by 3 bases and 0 bases, with 12 bases remaining between them. The chain's CDR3 is CASSFQTSGSGNTIYF. DNA for the CDR3: TGTGCCAGCAGCTTTCAAACCTCGGGCTCTGGAAACACCATATATTTT.

The chain joins TRBV13 to TRBJ2-3; TRBD1 might be the D (7 bases). The V gene's germline CDR1 is PRHDT and CDR2 FYEKMQ (reference sequence). Deletions cut 5 bases from V and 0 bases from J, with 15 bases between. This CDR3 spans 16 amino acids. CDR3 loop: CASSLRGTASTDTQYF. The CDR3 DNA reads TGTGCCAGCAGCCTACGCGGGACAGCGAGCACAGATACGCAGTATTTT.

In nucleotides, the CDR3 is TGTGCCAGCGGGGGATTGAGGGGGAGCTACACAGATACGCAGTATTTT. Protein product: CASGGLRGSYTDTQYF. The V call is TRBV6-6, the J call TRBJ2-3; the D gene is possibly TRBD1 (6 bases). CDR1 and CDR2 from the germline V gene are MNHNY and SVGAGI (reference sequence). The length of the CDR3 is 16 residues. V lost 8 bases and J lost 2, with 20 bases in between.

The rearrangement links TRBV5-5 to TRBJ1-2, with 11 bases that match TRBD1. The CDR3 sequence is 15 residues long. Germline CDR1 SGHKS, CDR2 YYEKEE (reference sequence). The ends lost 4 bases at V and 5 bases at J; junction bases unmatched: 7. CDR3 nucleotide sequence: TGTGCCAGCAGCGTGGGACAGGGGGATAGTTATGGCTACACCTTC. This sequence encodes CASSVGQGDSYGYTF.

The chain couples TRBV30 to TRBJ1-1; D perhaps matches TRBD1 (5 bases). Germline loops: CDR1 GTSNPN, CDR2 SVGIG (reference sequence). V lost 0 bases and J 5 bases, leaving 10 bases between the germline ends. The CDR3 is 13 amino acids. CDR3 in amino acids: CAWSVLRGTEAFF. CDR3 nucleotides: TGTGCCTGGAGTGTACTTCGGGGGACTGAAGCTTTCTTT. Full variable domain (rest looked up from reference TRBV30 and TRBJ1-1): SQTIHQWPATLVQPVGSPLSLECTVEGTSNPNLYWYRQAAGRGLQLLFYSVGIGQISSEVPQNLSASRPQDRQFILSSKKLLLSDSGFYLCAWSVLRGTEAFFGQGTRLTVV.

The chain couples TRBV19 to TRBJ2-5, with D perhaps matching TRBD2 (5 bases). V lost 5 bases and J 4 bases, leaving 20 bases between the germline ends. CDR3 size: 16 residues. The germline V gene has CDR1 LNHDA and CDR2 SQIVND (reference sequence). CDR3 amino acids: CASSPPAGVRGETQYF. CDR3 DNA: TGTGCCAGTAGTCCCCCCGCCGGGGTCCGAGGAGAGACCCAGTACTTC. Based on the CDR3 plus reference TRBV19 and TRBJ2-5, the full variable domain is DGGITQSPKYLFRKEGQNVTLSCEQNLNHDAMYWYRQDPGQGLRLIYYSQIVNDFQKGDIAEGYSVSREKKESFPLTVTSAQKNPTAFYLCASSPPAGVRGETQYFGPGTRLLVL.

The genes are TRBV7-2 and TRBJ1-2; TRBD1 might be the D (6 bases). Germline values: CDR1 SGHTA, CDR2 FQGNSA. The V and J ends lost 6 bases and 8 bases respectively, with 19 bases between them. This CDR3 has 14 amino acids. CDR3 sequence reads: CASSNSGGQVGYTF. As DNA, the CDR3 is TGTGCCAGCAGTAACTCGGGGGGGCAGGTGGGCTACACCTTC.

The chain recombines TRBV12-3 or TRBV12-4 with TRBJ2-5; D not certain. V shed 0 bases and J shed 9 bases, with 5 bases lying between them. The CDR3 runs 11 residues. This CDR3 is CASSLALAQYF. The CDR3 DNA reads TGTGCCAGCAGTTTAGCACTGGCCCAGTACTTC.

The rearrangement links TRBV7-9 to TRBJ1-2; 7 bases line up with TRBD1. The V and J ends lost 3 bases and 8 bases, in that order; junction bases with no gene match: 9. The CDR3 runs 14 residues. Germline V gives CDR1 SEHNR, CDR2 FQNEAQ (reference sequence). CDR3 sequence: CASSFEQGPGGYTF. CDR3 DNA: TGTGCCAGCAGCTTCGAACAGGGGCCCGGGGGCTACACCTTC.

This clone has a handful of counts. The chain joins TRBV5-1 to TRBJ1-6, with 7 bases that match TRBD1. CDR3 length: 16 amino acids. The V segment lost 3 bases and the J segment 6 bases; nucleotides outside the gene matches: 9. Germline V lookup: CDR1 SGHRS, CDR2 YFSETQ. This CDR3 is CASSSGTVAFNSPLHF. The CDR3 bases are TGCGCCAGCAGCTCCGGGACAGTTGCCTTTAATTCACCCCTCCACTTT.

CDR3 nucleotide sequence: TGTGCCAGCAGTTTGGGACAGGGGGCCTACGAGCAGTACTTC. Translating it yields CASSLGQGAYEQYF. The chain links TRBV6-6 to TRBJ2-7; 11 bases are shared with TRBD1. J was trimmed by 2 bases and V by 4 bases; bases with no gene match: 1. The germline CDR1 and CDR2 sequences are MNHNY and SVGAGI (reference sequence). The CDR3 totals 14 residues.